The rows below give T cell receptor beta chains drawn from one sample of a study of cytomegalovirus exposure and HLA in healthy donors. This table comes from immunoSEQ multiplex PCR, and its TCRdb copy is limited to in-frame clones, with some not included. Of 100,000 to 150,000 clones listed, roughly 89% were seen once; the top ten hold 1.5% to 2.5%. Sequencing input: PBMCs. These receptors were collected from a woman aged 18-30 years in good health and CMV-seronegative. Both conserved end residues are part of each CDR3. Fields, in order: V gene, D gene, J gene, clone size, CDR3 protein, CDR3 DNA. A D gene is named only where the DNA matches it firmly. Only some rows state a clone size, as once, few, many or a class for expanded clones.

V gene: TRBV4-1; D gene: TRBD2; J gene: TRBJ2-1; clone size: -; CDR3 protein: CASKRTSGVNEQFF; CDR3 DNA: TGCGCCAGCAAACGGACTAGCGGGGTAAATGAGCAGTTCTTC
V gene: TRBV27; D gene: TRBD2; J gene: TRBJ2-4; clone size: -; CDR3 protein: CASRLAGRLAGPKNIQYF; CDR3 DNA: TGTGCCAGCAGACTCGCCGGAAGGCTAGCGGGACCAAAAAACATTCAGTACTTC
V gene: TRBV28; D gene: TRBD1; J gene: TRBJ2-5; clone size: -; CDR3 protein: CASSWTGETQYF; CDR3 DNA: TGTGCCAGCAGTTGGACAGGGGAGACCCAGTACTTC
V gene: TRBV5-6; D gene: TRBD2; J gene: TRBJ2-7; clone size: -; CDR3 protein: CASSLGGRERLEQYF; CDR3 DNA: TGTGCCAGCAGCTTAGGCGGGAGGGAAAGGCTCGAGCAGTACTTC
V gene: TRBV5-8; D gene: -; J gene: TRBJ2-3; clone size: -; CDR3 protein: CASSRGYDTDTQYF; CDR3 DNA: TGTGCCAGCAGCCGGGGGTATGACACAGATACGCAGTATTTT
V gene: TRBV7-9; D gene: -; J gene: TRBJ2-5; clone size: -; CDR3 protein: CASSLRRAQQETQYF; CDR3 DNA: TGTGCCAGCAGCTTACGGCGGGCACAGCAAGAGACCCAGTACTTC
V gene: TRBV13; D gene: TRBD1; J gene: TRBJ2-3; clone size: -; CDR3 protein: CASSGQTGASTDTQYF; CDR3 DNA: TGTGCCAGCAGCGGCCAGACAGGGGCTAGCACAGATACGCAGTATTTT
V gene: TRBV29-1; D gene: TRBD1; J gene: TRBJ1-2; clone size: -; CDR3 protein: CSVEADRDNGYTF; CDR3 DNA: TGCAGCGTTGAAGCAGACAGGGATAATGGCTACACCTTC
V gene: TRBV19; D gene: -; J gene: TRBJ1-4; clone size: -; CDR3 protein: CASSPRQGGFSGEKLFF; CDR3 DNA: TGTGCCAGTAGTCCCCGGCAGGGAGGGTTCAGCGGTGAAAAACTGTTTTTT
V gene: TRBV19; D gene: -; J gene: TRBJ2-2; clone size: -; CDR3 protein: CASPGTNTGELFF; CDR3 DNA: TGTGCCAGCCCCGGGACAAACACCGGGGAGCTGTTTTTT
V gene: TRBV7-8; D gene: -; J gene: TRBJ1-1; clone size: -; CDR3 protein: CASSLEKGRGTEAFF; CDR3 DNA: TGTGCCAGCAGCTTAGAAAAGGGGCGCGGAACTGAAGCTTTCTTT
V gene: TRBV13; D gene: TRBD2; J gene: TRBJ2-1; clone size: -; CDR3 protein: CASSLGLTSGSYNEQFF; CDR3 DNA: TGTGCCAGCAGCTTAGGCCTAACTAGCGGGAGCTACAATGAGCAGTTCTTC
V gene: TRBV5-1; D gene: -; J gene: TRBJ2-1; clone size: -; CDR3 protein: CASSLEQYNEQFF; CDR3 DNA: TGCGCCAGCAGCTTAGAACAATACAATGAGCAGTTCTTC
V gene: TRBV5-6; D gene: -; J gene: TRBJ2-5; clone size: -; CDR3 protein: CASSLAGESQQETQYF; CDR3 DNA: TGTGCCAGCAGCTTGGCTGGGGAGTCCCAACAAGAGACCCAGTACTTC
V gene: TRBV14; D gene: -; J gene: TRBJ1-2; clone size: -; CDR3 protein: CASSQTLFFTGLYGYTF; CDR3 DNA: TGTGCCAGCAGCCAAACCCTCTTTTTCACAGGTCTCTATGGCTACACCTTC
V gene: TRBV5-5; D gene: TRBD1; J gene: TRBJ2-4; clone size: few; CDR3 protein: CASSSQGVGKNIQYF; CDR3 DNA: TGTGCCAGCAGCTCCCAGGGGGTCGGCAAAAACATTCAGTACTTC
V gene: TRBV18; D gene: TRBD2; J gene: TRBJ2-1; clone size: once; CDR3 protein: CASSRTSGRREQFF; CDR3 DNA: TGTGCCAGCTCACGGACTAGCGGGAGGAGGGAGCAGTTCTTC
V gene: TRBV28; D gene: TRBD2; J gene: TRBJ2-3; clone size: -; CDR3 protein: CASSFELASSSNTDTQYF; CDR3 DNA: TGTGCCAGCAGTTTCGAACTAGCGTCCAGTTCGAACACAGATACGCAGTATTTT
V gene: TRBV18; D gene: TRBD2; J gene: TRBJ2-3; clone size: -; CDR3 protein: CASSPVAGAKSQYF; CDR3 DNA: TGTGCCAGCTCACCGGTAGCGGGAGCGAAGTCGCAGTATTTT
V gene: TRBV6-5; D gene: TRBD2; J gene: TRBJ2-7; clone size: -; CDR3 protein: CASSPAGGVTYEQYF; CDR3 DNA: TGTGCCAGCAGTCCCGCCGGGGGGGTCACCTACGAGCAGTACTTC